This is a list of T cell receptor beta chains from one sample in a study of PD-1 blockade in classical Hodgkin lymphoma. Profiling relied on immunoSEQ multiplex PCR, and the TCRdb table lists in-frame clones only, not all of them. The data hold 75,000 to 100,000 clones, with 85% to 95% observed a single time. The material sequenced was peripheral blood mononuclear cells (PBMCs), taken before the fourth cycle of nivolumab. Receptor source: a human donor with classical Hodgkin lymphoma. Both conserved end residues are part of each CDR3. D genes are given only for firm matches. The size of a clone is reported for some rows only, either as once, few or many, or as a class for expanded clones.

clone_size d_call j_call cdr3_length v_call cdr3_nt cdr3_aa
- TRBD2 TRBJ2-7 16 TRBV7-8 TGTGCCAGCAGCTTAGAACTGGCTAGCGGATCCTACGAGCAGTACTTC CASSLELASGSYEQYF
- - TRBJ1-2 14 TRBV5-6 TGTGCCAGCAGCGCACAGGAATTCGGCTATGGCTACACCTTC CASSAQEFGYGYTF
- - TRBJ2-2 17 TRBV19 TGTGCCAGTAGTATTCGCCAGGTTCGGGGAAACACCGGGGAGCTGTTTTTT CASSIRQVRGNTGELFF
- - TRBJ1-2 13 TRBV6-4 TGTGCCAGCAGTCGAGGGGCGGACTATGGCTACACCTTC CASSRGADYGYTF
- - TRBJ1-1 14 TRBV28 TGTGCCAGTCGTATCCGGGACCCGGGCCCTGAAGCTTTCTTT CASRIRDPGPEAFF
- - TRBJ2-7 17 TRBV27 TGTGCCAGCAGTTTCTTTCCCGGGACCACCACCACCTACGAGCAGTACTTC CASSFFPGTTTTYEQYF
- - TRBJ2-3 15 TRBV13 TGTGCCAGCAGCTTGGTGGGATCGGGCACAGATACGCAGTATTTT CASSLVGSGTDTQYF
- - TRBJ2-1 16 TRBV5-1 TGCGCCAGCAGCTTCTTCCGGGACCAGTCGTTCAATGAGCAGTTCTTC CASSFFRDQSFNEQFF
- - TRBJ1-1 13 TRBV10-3 TGTGCCATCAGTACAGGCCAGAACACTGAAGCTTTCTTT CAISTGQNTEAFF
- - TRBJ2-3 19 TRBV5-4 TGTGCCAGCAGCTTGGGGTCCGCCGGGACACTCGGGTCCACAGATACGCAGTATTTT CASSLGSAGTLGSTDTQYF
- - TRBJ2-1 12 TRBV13 TGTGCCAGCAGCTTGCAGACAGGACAGCAGTTCTTC CASSLQTGQQFF
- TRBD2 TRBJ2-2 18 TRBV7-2 TGTGCCAGCAGCCCGCGACTAGCGGGAGGGCCCTCTGGCGGGGAGCTGTTTTTT CASSPRLAGGPSGGELFF
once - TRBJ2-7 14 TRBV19 TGTGCCAGTAGTATAGGGACGGGGGACTACGAGCAGTACTTC CASSIGTGDYEQYF
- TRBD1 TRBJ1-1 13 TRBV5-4 TGTGCCAGCAGCACGGGACAGTCCACTGAAGCTTTCTTT CASSTGQSTEAFF
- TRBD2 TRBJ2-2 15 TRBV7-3 TGTGCCAGCAGCTGGCTAGCGGGAGGGACCGGGGAGCTGTTTTTT CASSWLAGGTGELFF
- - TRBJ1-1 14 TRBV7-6 TGTGCCAGCAGCTTAGGGTCCACGAACACTGAAGCTTTCTTT CASSLGSTNTEAFF
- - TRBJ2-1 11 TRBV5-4 TGTGCCAGCAGCGACGACAATGAGCAGTTCTTC CASSDDNEQFF
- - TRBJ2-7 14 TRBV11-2 TGTGCCAGCAGCTTAGGGGACACAGCCTACGAGCAGTACTTC CASSLGDTAYEQYF
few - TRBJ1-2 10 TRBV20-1 TGCAGTGCCCCCGAAACTGGCTACACCTTC CSAPETGYTF
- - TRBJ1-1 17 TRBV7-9 TGTGCCAGCAGCTTAGAAGCTCCCCCTGGAACGAACACTGAAGCTTTCTTT CASSLEAPPGTNTEAFF
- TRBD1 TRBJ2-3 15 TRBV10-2 TGCGCCAGCAGTGAACCCGGACAGGCCACAGATACGCAGTATTTT CASSEPGQATDTQYF
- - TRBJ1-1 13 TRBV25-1 TGTGCCAGCACCGGGCAGGCGAACACTGAAGCTTTCTTT CASTGQANTEAFF
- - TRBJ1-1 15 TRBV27 TGTGCCAGCAGTTTATCGCTTAGGGGTAGTACTGAAGCTTTCTTT CASSLSLRGSTEAFF
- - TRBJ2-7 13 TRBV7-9 TGTGCCAGAATTCGGTCTAGATCGGACGAGCAGTACTTC CARIRSRSDEQYF
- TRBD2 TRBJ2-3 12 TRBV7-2 TGTGCCAGCAGACCAACTAGCGGGAGGGAAATTTTT CASRPTSGREIF
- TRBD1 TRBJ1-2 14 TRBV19 TGTGCCAGTAGTATGGACAGGGGAAGGAATGGCTACACCTTC CASSMDRGRNGYTF
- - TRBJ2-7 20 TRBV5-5 TGTGCCAGCAGCTTTCCCACCGGATCACATTTCCTTAGGAGCTCCTACGAGCAGTACTTC CASSFPTGSHFLRSSYEQYF
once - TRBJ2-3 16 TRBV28 TGTGCCAGCAGATACAGGGGGAGGGCCAGAACAGATACGCAGTATTTT CASRYRGRARTDTQYF
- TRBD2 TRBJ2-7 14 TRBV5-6 TGTGCCAGCAATCTAGCGGGAGGACTCTACGAGCAGTACTTC CASNLAGGLYEQYF
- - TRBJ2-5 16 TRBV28 TGTGCCAGCAGTTTAGAAATAGGGAGAGAATTTGAGACCCAGTACTTC CASSLEIGREFETQYF
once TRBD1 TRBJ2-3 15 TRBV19 TGTGCCAGTAGTATAGTGGTGACAGGGCCAGATACGCAGTATTTT CASSIVVTGPDTQYF
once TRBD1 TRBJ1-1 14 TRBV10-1 TGCGCCAGCAGCCCGGGACAGCTGAACACTGAAGCTTTCTTT CASSPGQLNTEAFF
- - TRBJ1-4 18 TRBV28 TGTGCCAGCAGTTTTTCGGGGGGGTTCATTGCAACTAATGAAAAACTGTTTTTT CASSFSGGFIATNEKLFF
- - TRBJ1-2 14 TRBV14 TGTGCCAGCAGCCAAGATACCAAGGCCTATGGCTACACCTTC CASSQDTKAYGYTF
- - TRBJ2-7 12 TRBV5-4 TGTGCCAGCAGCTTGTCCACGGAGGAGCAGTACTTC CASSLSTEEQYF
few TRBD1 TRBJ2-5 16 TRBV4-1 TGCGCCAGCAGCCCTGAGGACAGGGCCTACCAAGAGACCCAGTACTTC CASSPEDRAYQETQYF
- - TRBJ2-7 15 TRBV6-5 TGTGCCAGCAGTTATGCGGCGGCTAACGACTACGAGCAGTACTTC CASSYAAANDYEQYF
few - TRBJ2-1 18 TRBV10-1 TGCGCCAGCAGTGAGTCGACTCGGGAGCGGAGGCCCTACAATGAGCAGTTCTTC CASSESTRERRPYNEQFF
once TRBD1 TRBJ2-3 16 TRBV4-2 TGTGCCAGCAGCCAACGACCGGGACAGAGCACAGATACGCAGTATTTT CASSQRPGQSTDTQYF
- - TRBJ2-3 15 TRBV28 TGTGCCAGCAGTTTACTCGGGAGTTTCCCAGATACGCAGTATTTT CASSLLGSFPDTQYF
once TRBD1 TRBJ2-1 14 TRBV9 TGTGCCAGCAGCGTCGGGACGACAGGGGGTGAGCAGTTCTTC CASSVGTTGGEQFF